This TCR beta chain was captured in a study of blood T cell repertoires in COVID-19. Participants spanned ages about 18 to 90 years and resided in 20 to 30 US areas. Sequenced by immunoSEQ multiplex PCR; TCRdb stores in-frame clones only, minus some. The data show 200,000 to 250,000 clones, with approximately 82% seen just once and approximately 16% held by the top ten. Trimming left V 0 bases short and J 8 bases short, with 23 bases between. The CDR3 length is 19 residues. The germline CDR1 and CDR2 sequences are LGHNA and YNFKEQ. Sequencing used PBMCs or T cells enriched from blood (not recorded which). The V call is TRBV4-2, the J call TRBJ1-6, with TRBD1 as a possible D gene (6 bases). This TCR was sampled from a man in his forties who had recovered from COVID-19. The CDR3 DNA sequence: TGTGCCAGCAGCCAAGATGACGCAACAGGTAGGGGGATTGATTCACCCCTCCACTTT. It specifies CASSQDDATGRGIDSPLHF.